These T cell receptor beta chains were read from a single sample in a study of blood T cell repertoires in COVID-19. This table comes from immunoSEQ multiplex PCR, and its TCRdb copy is limited to in-frame clones, with some not included. The sample includes 40,000 to 50,000 clones, approximately 83% seen only once; the top ten take less than 3%. The sample consisted of peripheral blood. These receptors all stem from a woman of 80 years or more with acute or convalescent COVID-19. CDR3s include the opening cysteine and the closing phenylalanine or tryptophan. A D gene is named only where the DNA matches it firmly. Size tells how often a clone was seen (once, few, many) or the class of an expanded clone, and some rows leave it out.

size: NA
V: TRBV20-1
J: TRBJ2-5
D: TRBD2
DNA: TGCAGTGCTAGTCGCGGGAGCGGGGGGCCCCAAGAGACCCAGTACTTC
CDR3: CSASRGSGGPQETQYF

size: NA
V: TRBV19
J: TRBJ1-5
D: NA
DNA: TGTGCCAGTAGTATGGAGCCGACCGGTCAGCCCCAGCATTTT
CDR3: CASSMEPTGQPQHF

size: NA
V: TRBV2
J: TRBJ2-7
D: NA
DNA: TGTGCCAGCAGTTGGCAGGCGGAGGTGGGCGAGCAGTACTTC
CDR3: CASSWQAEVGEQYF

size: few
V: TRBV30
J: TRBJ2-3
D: NA
DNA: TGTGCCTGGAGTGTGGTGGCAGAAGATACGCAGTATTTT
CDR3: CAWSVVAEDTQYF

size: once
V: TRBV6-4
J: TRBJ2-3
D: NA
DNA: TGTGCCAGTAAAGAGGGGGTGGCCACAGATACGCAGTATTTT
CDR3: CASKEGVATDTQYF

size: NA
V: TRBV5-1
J: TRBJ2-7
D: NA
DNA: TGCGCCAGCAGCTTGGCTCGTAGGGACTCCGAGCAGTACTTC
CDR3: CASSLARRDSEQYF

size: NA
V: TRBV5-4
J: TRBJ1-6
D: NA
DNA: TGTGCCAGCAGCTTGGCCCAGGGTGGGAATTCACCCCTCCACTTT
CDR3: CASSLAQGGNSPLHF

size: few
V: TRBV12-3/TRBV12-4
J: TRBJ2-7
D: NA
DNA: TGTGCCAGCAGGAGTACAGGTAGATTCGAGCAGTACTTC
CDR3: CASRSTGRFEQYF

size: NA
V: TRBV19
J: TRBJ1-4
D: NA
DNA: TGTGCCAGTAGTACGCAAACCGGGGAGGGGACGGCTAATGAAAAACTGTTTTTT
CDR3: CASSTQTGEGTANEKLFF

size: NA
V: TRBV29-1
J: TRBJ2-2
D: NA
DNA: TGCGCTACATGGGCCCCCGGGGAGCTGTTTTTT
CDR3: CATWAPGELFF

size: NA
V: TRBV15
J: TRBJ2-5
D: NA
DNA: TGTGCCACCAGCAGAGCGGGGGGCCAAAAAGAGACCCAGTACTTC
CDR3: CATSRAGGQKETQYF

size: NA
V: TRBV9
J: TRBJ2-1
D: TRBD2
DNA: TGTGCCAGCAGCGGACGGACTAGCCGCGATGAGCAGTTCTTC
CDR3: CASSGRTSRDEQFF

size: NA
V: TRBV4-1
J: TRBJ2-1
D: TRBD2
DNA: TGCGCCAGCAGCCAAGAAGTCCATGGCGGGAGCTCCTACAATGAGCAGTTCTTC
CDR3: CASSQEVHGGSSYNEQFF

size: NA
V: TRBV11-2
J: TRBJ1-5
D: NA
DNA: TGTGCCAGCAGCTTAGGACACAGCAATCAGCCCCAGCATTTT
CDR3: CASSLGHSNQPQHF

size: NA
V: TRBV5-6
J: TRBJ2-1
D: TRBD1
DNA: TGTGCCAGCAGCTTGGCCGGACAGGGTCTCAACAATGAGCAGTTCTTC
CDR3: CASSLAGQGLNNEQFF

size: few
V: TRBV18
J: TRBJ1-4
D: NA
DNA: TGTGCCAGCTCACCACCGCAACAGCCTAATGAAAAACTGTTTTTT
CDR3: CASSPPQQPNEKLFF

size: NA
V: TRBV5-1
J: TRBJ2-5
D: NA
DNA: TGCGCCAGCAGCTTCGGGCAGGGTGGAGAGACCCAGTACTTC
CDR3: CASSFGQGGETQYF

size: NA
V: TRBV2
J: TRBJ2-5
D: TRBD2
DNA: TGTGCCAGCAGCGGACTAGTAGGGACCCAGTACTTC
CDR3: CASSGLVGTQYF

size: NA
V: TRBV5-4
J: TRBJ1-2
D: TRBD1
DNA: TGTGCCAGCACTATGGACAGGGATAGCTATGGCTACACCTTC
CDR3: CASTMDRDSYGYTF

size: NA
V: TRBV3-1/TRBV3-2
J: TRBJ1-4
D: NA
DNA: TGTGCCAGCAGCCTAACACAGGGAACTAATGAAAAACTGTTTTTT
CDR3: CASSLTQGTNEKLFF

size: NA
V: TRBV27
J: TRBJ2-6
D: NA
DNA: TGTGCCAGCAGTTTACTCGGCTCTGGGGCCAACGTCCTGACTTTC
CDR3: CASSLLGSGANVLTF

size: NA
V: TRBV19
J: TRBJ1-1
D: NA
DNA: TGTGCCAGTAGTATAAGGATGGGGGCAGAAAGTATGAACACTGAAGCTTTCTTT
CDR3: CASSIRMGAESMNTEAFF

size: few
V: TRBV27
J: TRBJ1-5
D: TRBD1
DNA: TGTGCCAGCAGTCCAGGACAGGGTAGCCAGCCCCAGCATTTT
CDR3: CASSPGQGSQPQHF

size: NA
V: TRBV24-1
J: TRBJ1-2
D: TRBD1
DNA: TGTGCCACCAGTGATTCGACAGGGGGTGTCAACTATGGCTACACCTTC
CDR3: CATSDSTGGVNYGYTF

size: once
V: TRBV30
J: TRBJ1-1
D: NA
DNA: TGTGCCTGGAGTGGCCAGGGGAACACTGAAGCTTTCTTT
CDR3: CAWSGQGNTEAFF

size: NA
V: TRBV27
J: TRBJ1-1
D: NA
DNA: TGTGCCAGCAGTTTACGGGGGACTGAAGCTTTCTTT
CDR3: CASSLRGTEAFF

size: NA
V: TRBV7-9
J: TRBJ1-6
D: TRBD1
DNA: TGTGCCAGCAGCCCGACAGGGTCGGGTTCACCCCTCCACTTT
CDR3: CASSPTGSGSPLHF

size: NA
V: TRBV7-8
J: TRBJ2-5
D: TRBD1
DNA: TGTGCCAGCAGCGATGGGACAGGGAACGTCCAAGAGACCCAGTACTTC
CDR3: CASSDGTGNVQETQYF

size: NA
V: TRBV4-1
J: TRBJ1-5
D: NA
DNA: TGCGCCAGCAGCCAAGTCCCTCGGTCTAGGCAGCCCCAGCATTTT
CDR3: CASSQVPRSRQPQHF

size: NA
V: TRBV7-9
J: TRBJ2-1
D: TRBD2
DNA: TGTGCCAGCAGCCGGCGGGCGGGGGTTTACAATGAGCAGTTCTTC
CDR3: CASSRRAGVYNEQFF

size: NA
V: TRBV18
J: TRBJ1-3
D: TRBD1
DNA: TGTGCCAGCTCACCGGGACAGGGAGGAAACACCATATATTTT
CDR3: CASSPGQGGNTIYF

size: once
V: TRBV7-9
J: TRBJ1-1
D: TRBD1
DNA: TGTGCCAGCAGCCAGACTCGAGGACAGGTTTGGACTGAAGCTTTCTTT
CDR3: CASSQTRGQVWTEAFF

size: NA
V: TRBV7-9
J: TRBJ1-3
D: TRBD1
DNA: TGTGCCAGCACGCAGACAGGGGCTTACTCTGGAAACACCATATATTTT
CDR3: CASTQTGAYSGNTIYF

size: few
V: TRBV4-1
J: TRBJ1-5
D: TRBD1
DNA: TGCGCCAGCAGCCAAGTTCCAAGTCAGGGGGTTGTTCAGCCCCAGCATTTT
CDR3: CASSQVPSQGVVQPQHF

size: NA
V: TRBV9
J: TRBJ2-3
D: NA
DNA: TGTGCCAGCAGCGCTCCCAGGGGACAAAGCACAGATACGCAGTATTTT
CDR3: CASSAPRGQSTDTQYF

size: NA
V: TRBV7-9
J: TRBJ2-7
D: TRBD2
DNA: TGTGCCAGCAGCGCGACTAGCGGGGGACCCTACGAGCAGTACTTC
CDR3: CASSATSGGPYEQYF

size: NA
V: TRBV6-1
J: TRBJ1-6
D: NA
DNA: TGTGCCAGCAGTGAGTGGGGGGGCTCGTATAATTCACCCCTCCACTTT
CDR3: CASSEWGGSYNSPLHF

size: once
V: TRBV5-6
J: TRBJ2-1
D: TRBD1
DNA: TGTGCCAGCAGCTTTGTCGACAGGGGGGGTGGTGAGCAGTTCTTC
CDR3: CASSFVDRGGGEQFF

size: NA
V: TRBV5-6
J: TRBJ1-6
D: NA
DNA: TGTGCCAGCAGCACCAGATACCGGGACACCAAAGCACCCCTCCACTTT
CDR3: CASSTRYRDTKAPLHF

size: NA
V: TRBV2
J: TRBJ2-7
D: NA
DNA: TGTGCCAGCAGTGCCAGTTCCTACGAGCAGTACTTC
CDR3: CASSASSYEQYF

size: NA
V: TRBV11-2
J: TRBJ2-5
D: TRBD2
DNA: TGTGCCAGCAGCTTGCTAGCGGGGGTCCAAGAGACCCAGTACTTC
CDR3: CASSLLAGVQETQYF

size: NA
V: TRBV21-1
J: TRBJ1-1
D: NA
DNA: TGTGCCAGCAGCAAAGTTTGGCCCCAGAACACTGAAGCTTTCTTT
CDR3: CASSKVWPQNTEAFF

size: NA
V: TRBV11-2
J: TRBJ2-7
D: NA
DNA: TGTGCCAGCACCCCGACAGGAGCCTACGAGCAGTACTTC
CDR3: CASTPTGAYEQYF

size: NA
V: TRBV7-9
J: TRBJ1-2
D: NA
DNA: TGTGCCAGCAGCCGCCCTGGGGGAGGGGCCTACACCTTC
CDR3: CASSRPGGGAYTF

size: NA
V: TRBV27
J: TRBJ2-3
D: TRBD1
DNA: TGTGCCAGCAGTGACCGGGACAGAACGACAGATACGCAGTATTTT
CDR3: CASSDRDRTTDTQYF

size: NA
V: TRBV15
J: TRBJ1-1
D: NA
DNA: TGTGCCACCAGCAGAGATATAGGAAAAAGGGTCGGGATTGAAGCTTTCTTT
CDR3: CATSRDIGKRVGIEAFF

size: NA
V: TRBV6-5
J: TRBJ1-2
D: NA
DNA: TGTGCCAGCAGACGGACAGAAGGCGGCTACACCTTC
CDR3: CASRRTEGGYTF

size: NA
V: TRBV23-1
J: TRBJ2-1
D: TRBD2
DNA: TGCGCCAGCAGTCAATCGGGGGGGGACAATGAGCAGTTCTTC
CDR3: CASSQSGGDNEQFF

size: few
V: TRBV6-5
J: TRBJ1-1
D: NA
DNA: TGTGCCAGCACCTCAGGGGTATTCACTGAAGCTTTCTTT
CDR3: CASTSGVFTEAFF

size: few
V: TRBV19
J: TRBJ1-5
D: NA
DNA: TGTGCCAGTAGTCCGGGACACTTCGGACAGCCCCAGCATTTT
CDR3: CASSPGHFGQPQHF

size: NA
V: TRBV6-5
J: TRBJ2-5
D: NA
DNA: TGTGCCAGCAGTTACTCTGGCAGCCAAGAGACCCAGTACTTC
CDR3: CASSYSGSQETQYF

size: once
V: TRBV6-5
J: TRBJ1-5
D: NA
DNA: TGTGCTGTCGGGGCAGGGGGCAATCAGCCCCAGCATTTT
CDR3: CAVGAGGNQPQHF

size: NA
V: TRBV6-2/TRBV6-3
J: TRBJ1-1
D: TRBD1
DNA: TGTGCCAGCAGTTCCGGACAGGGGCGCGCGGCTTTCTTT
CDR3: CASSSGQGRAAFF